Shown below are 7 T cell receptor beta chains from a single sample sequenced in a study of T-cell reconstitution after alpha-beta-depleted transplantation in children. During its preparation, the TCRbeta library received unique molecular identifiers. TCRdb itself ran the PCR reads through MiXCR, one entry per CDR3 protein. The profile shows 200,000 to 300,000 distinct CDR3 sequences, 12% of them singletons. The source was PBMCs from the stem cell graft donor, collected from the stem cell graft. These receptors were collected from a human donor who donated a stem cell graft to a child with acute lymphoblastic leukemia.

The table lists this clonotype with many counts. J is TRBJ1-5 and V is TRBV28; no clear D. Trimming shortened V by 5 bases and J by 2 bases, and 16 bases separated the two germline ends. This CDR3 comprises 16 residues. Germline loops: CDR1 MDHEN, CDR2 SYDVKM. The CDR3 sequence is CASSPPSLAGNQPQHF. The CDR3 bases are TGTGCCAGCAGTCCGCCGAGTTTGGCAGGCAATCAGCCCCAGCATTTT.

This clonotype showed up many times. The J gene is TRBJ1-2, the V gene TRBV12-3 or TRBV12-4; D gene ambiguous. V was clipped by 6 bases and J by 7 bases, with 18 bases between them. The CDR3 is made up of 14 amino acids. CDR3 nucleotide sequence: TGTGCCAGCAGCCGAGCCGGCGGCAATGGTGGCTACACCTTC. Its protein product is CASSRAGGNGGYTF.

This clonotype was counted ten times or more. This sequence joins TRBV27 and TRBJ2-6; unclear D gene. Germline lookup yields CDR1 MNHEY and CDR2 SMNVEV (reference sequence). CDR3 size: 15 residues. V lost 4 bases and J 8 bases, leaving 15 bases between the germline ends. As DNA, the CDR3 is TGTGCCAGCAGTTCACGCCGGACGGTTACCAACGTCCTGACTTTC. This sequence encodes CASSSRRTVTNVLTF. Full variable domain (outside the CDR3, taken from reference TRBV27 and TRBJ2-6): EAQVTQNPRYLITVTGKKLTVTCSQNMNHEYMSWYRQDPGLGLRQIYYSMNVEVTDKGDVPEGYKVSRKEKRNFPLILESPSPNQTSLYFCASSSRRTVTNVLTFGAGSRLTVL.

Regarding this clonotype: This sequence may be a read error, since a much larger clone differs from it by one base. This chain joins TRBV27 and TRBJ1-4; D unresolved. There are 15 residues in the CDR3. CDR1 is MNHEY, CDR2 SMNVEV, per germline (reference sequence). In nucleotides, the CDR3 is TGTGCCAGCAGTTTTTTCGGAGCAACTAATGAAAAACCGTTTTTT. Its translation: CASSFFGATNEKPFF.

This clonotype showed up many times. The chain recombines TRBV6-4 with TRBJ1-6; 7 nucleotides line up with TRBD1. This CDR3 region has 15 residues. Germline CDR1 reads MRHNA; CDR2 reads SNTAGT. Trimming took 2 bases from V and 7 from J; bases not matched to a gene: 5. The CDR3 nucleotides read TGTGCCAGCAGTGACCGAACAGGGGTCAATTCACCCCTCCACTTT. This encodes CASSDRTGVNSPLHF.

This clonotype was observed many times. The chain recombines TRBV4-3 with TRBJ2-1; D unclear. The V end was cut by 1 base, the J end by 8 bases, with 21 bases between. The CDR3 sequence is 17 residues long. Germline loops: CDR1 LGHNA, CDR2 YSLEER. The CDR3 nucleotides are TGCGCCAGCAGCCAAGGAACGATCGGCAGCGAGGAAGATGAGCAGTTCTTC. It translates to CASSQGTIGSEEDEQFF.

About this clonotype: A junction end diverges from the germline sequence, so it may reflect a read error. This chain joins TRBV20-1 and TRBJ2-1, with D possibly being TRBD1 (6 bases). CDR3 length: 16 amino acids. Germline V CDR1 and CDR2: DFQATT, SNEGSKA (reference sequence). CDR3 sequence (DNA): TGCTGTGCTAGCCCCGAGCGGTGGGGGCCTGTCAATGAGCAGTTCTTC. Translated, it gives CCASPERWGPVNEQFF.